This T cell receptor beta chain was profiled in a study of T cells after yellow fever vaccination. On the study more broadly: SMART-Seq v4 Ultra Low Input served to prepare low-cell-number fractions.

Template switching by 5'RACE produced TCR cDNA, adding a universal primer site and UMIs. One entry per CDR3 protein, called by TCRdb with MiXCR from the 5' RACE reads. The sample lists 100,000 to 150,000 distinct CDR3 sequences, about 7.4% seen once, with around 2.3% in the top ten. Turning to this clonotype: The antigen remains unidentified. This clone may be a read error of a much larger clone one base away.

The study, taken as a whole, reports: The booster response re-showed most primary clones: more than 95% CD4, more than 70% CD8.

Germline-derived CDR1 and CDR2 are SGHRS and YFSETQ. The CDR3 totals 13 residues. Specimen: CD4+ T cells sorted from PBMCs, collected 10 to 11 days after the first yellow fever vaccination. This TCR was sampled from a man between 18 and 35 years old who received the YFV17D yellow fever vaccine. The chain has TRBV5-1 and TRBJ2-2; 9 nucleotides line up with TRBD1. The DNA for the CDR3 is TGCGACAGCCGGGGACAGGGAACCGGGGAGCTGTTTTTT. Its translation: CDSRGQGTGELFF.